The rows below give T cell receptor beta chains drawn from one sample of a study of T cells in Graves' hyperthyroidism and ophthalmopathy. In TCRdb, the multiplex PCR reads were re-called with MiXCR into one record per CDR3 protein. This repertoire shows approximately 500,000 distinct CDR3 sequences, around 42% found once; its top ten account for roughly 8.2%. Sequenced material: peripheral blood or thyroid tissue (not recorded which). The source of these receptors is a woman between 18 and 30 years old with Graves' hyperthyroidism. CDR3s include the opening cysteine and the closing phenylalanine or tryptophan. The D gene is left open where the match is weak. A clone size is listed for some rows: how often the clone was seen (once, few, many), or a class if it is expanded.

>many|TRBV12-3/TRBV12-4|TRBJ2-7|-
TGTGCCAGCAGTCTACTGGGGGCTAGCTCCTACGAGCAGTACTTC
CASSLLGASSYEQYF
>many|TRBV5-4|TRBJ2-2|TRBD2
TGTGCCAGCAGTTCCGGGACTAGCGGGAGATGGGGAACCGGGGAGCTGTTTTTT
CASSSGTSGRWGTGELFF
>-|TRBV9|TRBJ2-6|-
TGTGCCAGCAGCGTATCCCCAGGGAACTATGGGGCCAACGTCCTGACTTTC
CASSVSPGNYGANVLTF
>many|TRBV12-3/TRBV12-4|TRBJ2-7|TRBD1
TGTGCCAGCAGTCCGCATGGGGACAGTGTCTACGAGCAGTACTTC
CASSPHGDSVYEQYF
>many|TRBV6-5|TRBJ1-2|-
TGTGCCAGCAGTAACGCCCGGGACGCCGTTTTCTATGGCTACACCTTC
CASSNARDAVFYGYTF
>-|TRBV4-1|TRBJ2-2|-
TGCGCCAGCAGCCAAGATGGGCAGGGAGACACCGGGGAGCTGTTTTTT
CASSQDGQGDTGELFF
>-|TRBV19|TRBJ1-4|-
TGTGCCAATAGGATCGCCGGGGGGGGTCTGAAAAAACTGTTTTTT
CANRIAGGGLKKLFF
>many|TRBV20-1|TRBJ2-7|-
TGCAGTGCTAGAGATCGGCAGAAACTCCCCTACGAGCAGTACTTC
CSARDRQKLPYEQYF
>-|TRBV2|TRBJ2-6|-
TGTGCCAGCAGTGAATTAGGGTGGATGGGCACTGAAGCTTTC
CASSELGWMGTEAF
>-|TRBV2|TRBJ2-2|TRBD2
TGTGCCACCACGGAGAGACTAGCGGGAACGAACACCGGGGAGCTGTTTTTT
CATTERLAGTNTGELFF
>once|TRBV12-3/TRBV12-4|TRBJ1-5|-
TGTGCCAGCAGAGATAAGACAGGTTCCTCCGAGCATTTT
CASRDKTGSSEHF
>many|TRBV7-2|TRBJ1-1|-
TGTGCCAGCAGCTTAGAATTGGACACTGAAGCTTTCTTT
CASSLELDTEAFF
>few|TRBV29-1|TRBJ2-1|-
TGCAGCGTCCCCGCCAGCGCGGTACTCCTGGAGCAGTTCTTC
CSVPASAVLLEQFF
>many|TRBV25-1|TRBJ2-7|TRBD2
TGTGCCAGCAGTGCTACTAGCGCCAACTACGAGCAGTACTTC
CASSATSANYEQYF
>many|TRBV20-1|TRBJ2-5|-
TGCAGTGCTACCTCCGGGACCCGCTCGGAGACCCAGTACTTC
CSATSGTRSETQYF
>-|TRBV2|TRBJ2-1|-
TGTGCCAGCAATTTCGGGGGCTCCTACAATGAGCAGTTCTTC
CASNFGGSYNEQFF